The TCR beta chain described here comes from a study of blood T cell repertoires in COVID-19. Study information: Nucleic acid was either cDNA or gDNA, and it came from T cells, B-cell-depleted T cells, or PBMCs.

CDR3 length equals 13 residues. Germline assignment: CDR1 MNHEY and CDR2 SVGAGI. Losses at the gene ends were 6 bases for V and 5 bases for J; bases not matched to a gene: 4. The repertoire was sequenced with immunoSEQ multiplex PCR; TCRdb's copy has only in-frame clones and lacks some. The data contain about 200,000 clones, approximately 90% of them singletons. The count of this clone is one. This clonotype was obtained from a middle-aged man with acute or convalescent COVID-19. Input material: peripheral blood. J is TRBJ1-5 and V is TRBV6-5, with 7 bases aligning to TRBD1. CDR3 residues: CASSRQGDQPQHF. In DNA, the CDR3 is TGTGCCAGCAGCCGACAGGGAGATCAGCCCCAGCATTTT.